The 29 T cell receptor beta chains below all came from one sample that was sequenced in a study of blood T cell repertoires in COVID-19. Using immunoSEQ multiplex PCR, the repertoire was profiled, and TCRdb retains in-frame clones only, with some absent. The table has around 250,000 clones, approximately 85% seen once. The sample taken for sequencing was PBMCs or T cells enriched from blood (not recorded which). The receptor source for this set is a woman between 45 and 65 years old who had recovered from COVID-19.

The CDR3 region is CASRVDRQETQYF. The CDR3 DNA follows: TGTGCCAGCAGAGTCGACAGACAAGAGACCCAGTACTTC. The V call is TRBV2, the J call TRBJ2-5, with D possibly TRBD1 on 5 matching bases. This CDR3 spans 13 amino acids. Germline CDR1 SNHLY, CDR2 FYNNEI. Trimming stripped 6 bases from V and 2 bases from J, with 10 bases between.

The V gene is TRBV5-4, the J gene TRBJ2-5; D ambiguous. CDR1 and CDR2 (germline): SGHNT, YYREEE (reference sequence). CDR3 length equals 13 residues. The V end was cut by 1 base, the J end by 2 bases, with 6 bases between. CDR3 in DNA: TGTGCCAGCAGCTTGTGGCAGCAAGAGACCCAGTACTTC. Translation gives CASSLWQQETQYF.

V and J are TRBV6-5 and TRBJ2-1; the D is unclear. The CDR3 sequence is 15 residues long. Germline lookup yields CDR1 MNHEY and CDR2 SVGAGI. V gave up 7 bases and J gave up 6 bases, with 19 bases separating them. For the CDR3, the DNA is TGTGCCAGCAAGGAGATGGCCGTTAGCATCAATGAGCAGTTCTTC. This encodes CASKEMAVSINEQFF.

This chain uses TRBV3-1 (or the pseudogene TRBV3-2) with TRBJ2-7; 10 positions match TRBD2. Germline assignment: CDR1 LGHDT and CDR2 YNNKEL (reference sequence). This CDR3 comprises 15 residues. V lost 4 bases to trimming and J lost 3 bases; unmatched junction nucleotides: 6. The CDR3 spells CASSPRLAGVYEQYF. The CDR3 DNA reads TGTGCCAGCAGCCCACGACTAGCGGGCGTCTACGAGCAGTACTTC.

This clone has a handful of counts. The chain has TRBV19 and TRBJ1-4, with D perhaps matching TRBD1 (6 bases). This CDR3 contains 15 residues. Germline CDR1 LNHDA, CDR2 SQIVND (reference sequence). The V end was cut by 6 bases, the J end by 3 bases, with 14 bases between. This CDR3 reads CASSSQDRPNEKLFF. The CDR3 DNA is TGTGCCAGTAGCTCGCAAGACAGGCCTAATGAAAAACTGTTTTTT. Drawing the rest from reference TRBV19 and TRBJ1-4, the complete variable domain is DGGITQSPKYLFRKEGQNVTLSCEQNLNHDAMYWYRQDPGQGLRLIYYSQIVNDFQKGDIAEGYSVSREKKESFPLTVTSAQKNPTAFYLCASSSQDRPNEKLFFGSGTQLSVL.

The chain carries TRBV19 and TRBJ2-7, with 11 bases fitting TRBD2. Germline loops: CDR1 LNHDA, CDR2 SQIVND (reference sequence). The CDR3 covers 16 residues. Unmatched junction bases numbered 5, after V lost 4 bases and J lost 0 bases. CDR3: CASSRTGTSGSYEQYF. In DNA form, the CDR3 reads TGTGCCAGTAGTAGGACCGGGACTAGCGGCTCCTACGAGCAGTACTTC.

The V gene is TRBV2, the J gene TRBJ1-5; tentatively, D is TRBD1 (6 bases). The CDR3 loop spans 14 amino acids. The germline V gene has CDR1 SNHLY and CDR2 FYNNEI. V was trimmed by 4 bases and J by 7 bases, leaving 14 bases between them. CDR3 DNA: TGTGCCAGCAGTGGAACAGGGCTGGGCCAGCCCCAGCATTTT. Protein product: CASSGTGLGQPQHF.

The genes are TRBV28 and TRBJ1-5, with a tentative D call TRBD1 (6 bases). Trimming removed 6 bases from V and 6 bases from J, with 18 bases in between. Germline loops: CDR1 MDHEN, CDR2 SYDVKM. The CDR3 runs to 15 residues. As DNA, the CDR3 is TGTGCCAGCAGGACCGCAGGGGCCTGGGGTCAGCCCCAGCATTTT. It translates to CASRTAGAWGQPQHF. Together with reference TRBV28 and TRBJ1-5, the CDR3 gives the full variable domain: DVKVTQSSRYLVKRTGEKVFLECVQDMDHENMFWYRQDPGLGLRLIYFSYDVKMKEKGDIPEGYSVSREKKERFSLILESASTNQTSMYLCASRTAGAWGQPQHFGDGTRLSIL.

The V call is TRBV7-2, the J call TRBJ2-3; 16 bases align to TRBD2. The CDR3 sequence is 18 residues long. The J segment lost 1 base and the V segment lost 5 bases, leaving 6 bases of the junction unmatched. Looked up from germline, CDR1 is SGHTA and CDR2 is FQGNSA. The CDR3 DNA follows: TGTGCCAGCAGCCACCTCGGGACTAGCGGGAGGGGCACAGATACGCAGTATTTT. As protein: CASSHLGTSGRGTDTQYF.

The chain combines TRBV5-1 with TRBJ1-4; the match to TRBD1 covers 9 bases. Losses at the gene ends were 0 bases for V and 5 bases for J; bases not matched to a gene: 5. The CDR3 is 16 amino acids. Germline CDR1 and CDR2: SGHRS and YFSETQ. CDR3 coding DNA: TGCGCCAGCAGCTTGGACAGGGGGCTTTCGAATGAAAAACTGTTTTTT. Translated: CASSLDRGLSNEKLFF.

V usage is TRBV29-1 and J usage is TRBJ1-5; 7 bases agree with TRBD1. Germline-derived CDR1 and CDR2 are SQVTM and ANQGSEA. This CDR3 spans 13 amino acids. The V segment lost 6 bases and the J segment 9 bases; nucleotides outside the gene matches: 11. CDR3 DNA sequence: TGCAGCGTACGGACAGGAGGCAGTTCGCCCCAGCATTTT. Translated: CSVRTGGSSPQHF.

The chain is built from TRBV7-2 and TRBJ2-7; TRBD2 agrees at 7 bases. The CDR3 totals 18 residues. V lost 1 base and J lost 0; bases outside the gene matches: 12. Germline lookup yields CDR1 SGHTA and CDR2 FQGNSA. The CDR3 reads CASSLGWLAESHSYEQYF. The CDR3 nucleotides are TGTGCCAGCAGCTTAGGGTGGCTAGCGGAGTCCCACTCCTACGAGCAGTACTTC.

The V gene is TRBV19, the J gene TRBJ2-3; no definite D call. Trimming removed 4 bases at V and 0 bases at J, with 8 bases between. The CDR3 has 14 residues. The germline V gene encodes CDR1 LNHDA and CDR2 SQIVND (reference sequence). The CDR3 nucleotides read TGTGCCAGTAGTACCGGAGTTAGCACAGATACGCAGTATTTT. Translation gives CASSTGVSTDTQYF. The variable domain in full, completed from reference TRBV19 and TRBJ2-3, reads DGGITQSPKYLFRKEGQNVTLSCEQNLNHDAMYWYRQDPGQGLRLIYYSQIVNDFQKGDIAEGYSVSREKKESFPLTVTSAQKNPTAFYLCASSTGVSTDTQYFGPGTRLTVL.

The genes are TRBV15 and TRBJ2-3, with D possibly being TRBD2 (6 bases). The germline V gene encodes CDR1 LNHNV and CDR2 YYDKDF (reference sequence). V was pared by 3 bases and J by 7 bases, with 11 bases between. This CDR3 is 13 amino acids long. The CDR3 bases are TGTGCCACCAGCAGGGACTACTCCCATACGCAGTATTTT. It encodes CATSRDYSHTQYF.

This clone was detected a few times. The CDR3 spells CASRGTGTYGYTF. The CDR3 DNA is TGCGCCAGCAGAGGGACAGGGACCTATGGCTACACCTTC. The chain is built from TRBV4-1 and TRBJ1-2; TRBD1 agrees at 9 bases. V lost 6 bases and J lost 4; bases outside the gene matches: 3. The CDR3 totals 13 residues. The germline gives CDR1 MGHRA, CDR2 YSYEKL.

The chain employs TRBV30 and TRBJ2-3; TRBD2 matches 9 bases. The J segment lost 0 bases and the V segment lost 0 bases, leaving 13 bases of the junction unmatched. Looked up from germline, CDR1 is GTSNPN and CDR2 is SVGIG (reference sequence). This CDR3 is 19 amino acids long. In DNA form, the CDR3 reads TGTGCCTGGAGTGTTATGGCGACTAGCGGAGCCTCTAGCACAGATACGCAGTATTTT. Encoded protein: CAWSVMATSGASSTDTQYF.

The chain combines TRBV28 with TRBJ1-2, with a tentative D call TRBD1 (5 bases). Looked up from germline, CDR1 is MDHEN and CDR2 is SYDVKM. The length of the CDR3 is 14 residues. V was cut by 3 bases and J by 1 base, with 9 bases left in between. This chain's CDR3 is CASSFGGDNYGYTF. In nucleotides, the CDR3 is TGTGCCAGCAGTTTCGGGGGTGATAACTATGGCTACACCTTC.

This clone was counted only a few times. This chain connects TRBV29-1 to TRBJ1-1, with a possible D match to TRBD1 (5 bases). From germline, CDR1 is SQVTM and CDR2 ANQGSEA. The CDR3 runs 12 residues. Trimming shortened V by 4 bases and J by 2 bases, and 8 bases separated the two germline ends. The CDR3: CSVAGFNTEAFF. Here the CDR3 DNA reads TGCAGCGTTGCAGGGTTCAACACTGAAGCTTTCTTT.

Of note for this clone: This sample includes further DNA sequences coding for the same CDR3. CDR3 loop: CASSLAGQGTYNEQFF. The CDR3 DNA follows: TGCGCCAGCAGCTTGGCCGGGCAGGGGACCTACAATGAGCAGTTCTTC. V usage is TRBV5-1 and J usage is TRBJ2-1; possibly TRBD1 for D (6 bases). The V gene's germline CDR1 is SGHRS and CDR2 YFSETQ. Trimming removed 0 bases from V and 2 bases from J, with 12 bases in between. This CDR3 spans 16 amino acids.

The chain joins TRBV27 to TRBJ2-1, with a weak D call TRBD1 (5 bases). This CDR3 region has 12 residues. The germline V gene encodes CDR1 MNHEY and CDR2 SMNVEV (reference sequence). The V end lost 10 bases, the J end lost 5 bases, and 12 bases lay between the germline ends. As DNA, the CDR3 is TGTGCCACCCAGGGAAACGACAATGAGCAGTTCTTC. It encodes CATQGNDNEQFF.

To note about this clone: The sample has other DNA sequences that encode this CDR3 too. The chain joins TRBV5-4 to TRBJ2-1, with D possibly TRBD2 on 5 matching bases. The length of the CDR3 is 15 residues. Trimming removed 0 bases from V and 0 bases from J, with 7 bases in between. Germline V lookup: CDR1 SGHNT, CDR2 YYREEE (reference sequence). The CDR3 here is CASSLVAGSYNEQFF. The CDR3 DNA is TGTGCCAGCAGCTTGGTGGCGGGCTCCTACAATGAGCAGTTCTTC.

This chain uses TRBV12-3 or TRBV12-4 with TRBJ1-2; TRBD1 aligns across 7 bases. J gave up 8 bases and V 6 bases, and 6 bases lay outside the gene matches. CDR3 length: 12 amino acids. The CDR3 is CASSPRGLGYTF. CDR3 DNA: TGTGCCAGCAGCCCCAGGGGGTTGGGCTACACCTTC.

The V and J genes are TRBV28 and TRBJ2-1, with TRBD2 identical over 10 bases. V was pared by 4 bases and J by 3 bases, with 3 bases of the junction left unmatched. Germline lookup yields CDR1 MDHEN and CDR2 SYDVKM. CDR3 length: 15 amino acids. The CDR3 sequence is CASSSGLAVYNEQFF. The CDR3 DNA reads TGTGCCAGCAGTTCCGGACTAGCGGTCTACAATGAGCAGTTCTTC.

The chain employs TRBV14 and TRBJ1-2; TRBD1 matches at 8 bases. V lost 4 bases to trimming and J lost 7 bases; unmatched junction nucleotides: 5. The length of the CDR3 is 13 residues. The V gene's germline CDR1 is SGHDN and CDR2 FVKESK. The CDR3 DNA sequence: TGTGCCAGCAGCCGAACAGGGGGGGGTGGCTACACCTTC. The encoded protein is CASSRTGGGGYTF.

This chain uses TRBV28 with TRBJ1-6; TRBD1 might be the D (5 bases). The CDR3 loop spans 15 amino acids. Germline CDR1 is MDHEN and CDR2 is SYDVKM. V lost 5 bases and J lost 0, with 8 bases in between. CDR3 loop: CASSGGVSYNSPLHF. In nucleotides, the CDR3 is TGTGCCAGCAGTGGAGGGGTCTCCTATAATTCACCCCTCCACTTT.

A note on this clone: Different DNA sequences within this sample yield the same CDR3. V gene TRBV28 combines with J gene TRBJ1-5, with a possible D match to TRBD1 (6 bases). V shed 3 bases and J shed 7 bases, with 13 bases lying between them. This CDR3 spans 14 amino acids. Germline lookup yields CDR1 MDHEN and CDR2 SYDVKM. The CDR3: CASSFRAGGQPQHF. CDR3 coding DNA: TGTGCCAGCAGTTTCCGCGCGGGGGGCCAGCCCCAGCATTTT.

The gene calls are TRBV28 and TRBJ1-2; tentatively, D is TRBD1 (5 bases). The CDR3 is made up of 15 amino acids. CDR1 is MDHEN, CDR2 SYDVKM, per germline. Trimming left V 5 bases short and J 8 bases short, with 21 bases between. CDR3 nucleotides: TGTGCCAGCAGTAGCCAGGGCACAGCCTTAGGGGGCTACACCTTC. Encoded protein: CASSSQGTALGGYTF.

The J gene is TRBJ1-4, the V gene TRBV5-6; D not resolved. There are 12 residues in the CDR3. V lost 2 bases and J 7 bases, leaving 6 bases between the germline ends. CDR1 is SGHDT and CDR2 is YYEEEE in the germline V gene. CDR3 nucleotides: TGTGCCAGCAGCTTTCTCGGTGAAAAACTGTTTTTT. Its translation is CASSFLGEKLFF.

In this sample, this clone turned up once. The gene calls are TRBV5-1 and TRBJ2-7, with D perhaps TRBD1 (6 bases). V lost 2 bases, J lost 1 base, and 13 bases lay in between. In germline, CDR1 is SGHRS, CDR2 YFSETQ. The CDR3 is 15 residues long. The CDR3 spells CASSFSRTDSYEQYF. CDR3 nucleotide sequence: TGCGCCAGCAGCTTTAGTAGGACAGATTCCTACGAGCAGTACTTC. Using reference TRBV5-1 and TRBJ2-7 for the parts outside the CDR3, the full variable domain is KAGVTQTPRYLIKTRGQQVTLSCSPISGHRSVSWYQQTPGQGLQFLFEYFSETQRNKGNFPGRFSGRQFSNSRSEMNVSTLELGDSALYLCASSFSRTDSYEQYFGPGTRLTVT.